The clone carrying this TCR beta chain was counted a few times. Its antigen is unidentified. This record belongs to a study of cytomegalovirus exposure and HLA in healthy donors. Amplification used 60 Vbeta primers and 13 Jbeta primers. Here immunoSEQ multiplex PCR was the method, and the copy in TCRdb shows in-frame clones only, minus some. The data contain about 180,000 clones, around four fifths of them seen just once; the ten biggest clones take up about 1.5%. Regarding the study as a whole: Per a prior analysis, the majority of TCR beta V segments were productive roughly 87% or roughly 30% of the time. A list of around 150 TCR beta chains associated with cytomegalovirus was given. In a later analysis, common viral pathogens appeared linked to several of the most significant clusters. Being indistinguishable, some V segments were excluded, TRBV6-2 and TRBV6-3 among them.

The junction had 2 bases not matched to a gene; V was cut back by 5 bases and J by 9 bases. The V gene's germline CDR1 is SGHTA and CDR2 FQGTGA. The CDR3 runs 12 residues. This sequence originates from a man aged 18 to 35 in good health and CMV-seronegative. This chain uses TRBV7-3 with TRBJ2-2, with 8 positions matching TRBD1. The sample consisted of PBMCs. DNA of the CDR3: TGTGCCAGCAGCCCAGGGGGCAGGGAGCTGTTTTTT. It specifies CASSPGGRELFF.